The next 26 T cell receptor beta chains were all read from a single sample in a study of T cells expressing NK-cell markers. No DNA is given; TCRdb re-called the 5' RACE reads and lists each CDR3 protein once. The sample table includes a few hundred thousand distinct CDR3 sequences. The sample was blood T cells: a sorted CD56 or NKG2C T cell subset, CD4+ or CD8+ T cells, or bulk PBMC T cells (not recorded which). These receptor sequences come from a man between 18 and 29 years old in good health.

J is TRBJ2-3 and V is TRBV5-5. This CDR3 is built from 13 residues. CDR1 is SGHKS and CDR2 is YYEKEE in the germline V gene (reference sequence). The CDR3 protein is CASIVIGSDTQYF.

This chain joins TRBV5-4 and TRBJ2-2; checking the TCRdb D call of TRBD1 is not possible without DNA. The germline gives CDR1 SGHNT, CDR2 YYREEE (reference sequence). This CDR3 spans 16 amino acids. This CDR3 reads CASSWGTGSNTGELFF.

The V gene is TRBV4-1, the J gene TRBJ1-3; TCRdb indicates TRBD1, and absent DNA this call remains unverified. The germline V gene has CDR1 MGHRA and CDR2 YSYEKL. This CDR3 has 16 amino acids. CDR3 region: CASSLSPPNSGNTIYF.

The V call is TRBV12-3 or TRBV12-4, the J call TRBJ1-2. This CDR3 contains 12 residues. CDR3 region: CASRRGDYGYTF.

J is TRBJ2-1 and V is TRBV5-1; checking the TCRdb D call of TRBD1 is not possible without DNA. Germline assignment: CDR1 SGHRS and CDR2 YFSETQ. This CDR3 region has 14 residues. The CDR3 loop is CASSLIRGNNEQFF. The full variable domain, with the rest looked up from reference TRBV5-1 and TRBJ2-1, is KAGVTQTPRYLIKTRGQQVTLSCSPISGHRSVSWYQQTPGQGLQFLFEYFSETQRNKGNFPGRFSGRQFSNSRSEMNVSTLELGDSALYLCASSLIRGNNEQFFGPGTRLTVL.

J is TRBJ2-1 and V is TRBV12-3 or TRBV12-4; the D call of TRBD2 rests on TCRdb alone, since no DNA is present to check it. The CDR3 runs 11 residues. CDR3 loop: CASRTLDEQFF.

The chain couples TRBV25-1 to TRBJ1-4. The CDR3 totals 12 residues. Germline assignment: CDR1 MGHDK and CDR2 SYGVNS. CDR3 protein: CASSSTASKLFF.

The chain combines TRBV18 with TRBJ2-4; TCRdb proposes TRBD2, but this gene call is untestable without DNA. Germline CDR1 reads KGHSH; CDR2 reads LQKENI. CDR3 length: 16 amino acids. The CDR3 sequence is CASSPPAPNGKNIQYF.

The gene calls are TRBV7-2 and TRBJ2-2; TCRdb calls TRBD2, which cannot be checked without DNA. This CDR3 is 15 amino acids long. Germline V gene data show CDR1 as SGHTA and CDR2 as FQGNSA. The CDR3 sequence: CASSPARALAGELFF.

The chain is built from TRBV19 and TRBJ2-3. The germline V gene has CDR1 LNHDA and CDR2 SQIVND (reference sequence). The CDR3 is 12 amino acids. CDR3 region: CASSITADTQYF.

This chain connects TRBV20-1 to TRBJ2-1; TCRdb's assignment of TRBD2 cannot be checked, as there is no DNA. The CDR3 loop spans 15 amino acids. The germline CDR1 and CDR2 sequences are DFQATT and SNEGSKA (reference sequence). This CDR3 is CSARVRDSEGNEQFF.

The V call is TRBV10-3, the J call TRBJ2-3. Per germline, CDR1 ENHRY and CDR2 SYGVKD. The CDR3 extends over 12 amino acids. The CDR3 sequence is CAIRRPTDTQYF.

This chain links TRBV7-2 with TRBJ2-1; TCRdb's D call of TRBD2 is untestable without DNA. CDR3 size: 16 residues. Germline V CDR1 and CDR2: SGHTA, FQGNSA. The CDR3 sequence: CASSSKRASGRDEQFF.

The gene calls are TRBV20-1 and TRBJ2-3; the D call from TCRdb, TRBD2, cannot be confirmed without DNA. This CDR3 comprises 15 residues. The germline V gene encodes CDR1 DFQATT and CDR2 SNEGSKA (reference sequence). The CDR3 reads CSAPRATDLTDTQYF.

The chain uses TRBV29-1 and TRBJ2-6; the D call of TRBD1 rests on TCRdb alone, since no DNA is present to check it. CDR3 size: 16 residues. Per the germline V gene, CDR1 is SQVTM and CDR2 is ANQGSEA. CDR3 loop: CSAARQGASGANVLTF.

The chain uses TRBV9 and TRBJ1-4; checking the TCRdb D call of TRBD1 is not possible without DNA. The CDR3 is 15 residues long. The V gene's germline CDR1 is SGDLS and CDR2 YYNGEE. The CDR3 sequence: CASSGTGGGFEKLFF.

The chain joins TRBV7-6 to TRBJ2-6; TCRdb reports TRBD1, a call that lacks DNA to check it against. The CDR3 runs to 18 residues. Germline loops: CDR1 SGHVS, CDR2 FNYEAQ. The CDR3 loop is CASSLWDRLNSGANVLTF.

The J gene is TRBJ2-1, the V gene TRBV7-2. The CDR3 is made up of 15 amino acids. CDR1 is SGHTA, CDR2 FQGNSA, per germline. CDR3 sequence: CASSLGASVLNEQFF.

The rearrangement uses TRBV18 and TRBJ2-5; TCRdb designates TRBD1, a call that cannot be tested without DNA. The CDR3 covers 15 residues. Germline assignment: CDR1 KGHSH and CDR2 LQKENI. The CDR3 protein is CASSAEQGRIETQYF.

V gene TRBV30 combines with J gene TRBJ1-2; TCRdb's assignment of TRBD1 cannot be checked, as there is no DNA. The CDR3 has 15 amino acids. CDR1 and CDR2 from the germline V gene are GTSNPN and SVGIG (reference sequence). This CDR3 reads CAWSPGQGLNYGYTF.

The chain carries TRBV6-4 and TRBJ2-2; TCRdb calls TRBD2, which cannot be checked without DNA. Germline CDR1 is MRHNA and CDR2 is SNTAGT. This CDR3 is 14 amino acids long. CDR3 sequence: CASRETSVAGELFF.

The chain combines TRBV20-1 with TRBJ2-3; TCRdb outputs TRBD2, but without DNA this stays unchecked. This CDR3 comprises 14 residues. CDR1 DFQATT and CDR2 SNEGSKA come from the germline V gene (reference sequence). The CDR3 sequence is CSAEPSGSTDTQYF.

J is TRBJ2-2 and V is TRBV23-1; TCRdb picks TRBD1, but there is no DNA to check that call. TRBV23-1 is an open reading frame, and its role is uncertain. There are 14 residues in the CDR3. The CDR3 here is CASSPFSGFGELFF.

The J gene is TRBJ2-2, the V gene TRBV27; TCRdb picks TRBD1, but there is no DNA to check that call. The CDR3 contains 15 residues. Germline V gene data show CDR1 as MNHEY and CDR2 as SMNVEV (reference sequence). The CDR3 spells CASSFRGTATGELFF.

V is TRBV18 and J is TRBJ1-1. Germline lookup yields CDR1 KGHSH and CDR2 LQKENI. The CDR3 loop spans 15 amino acids. CDR3: CASSPIRVDNTEAFF.

J is TRBJ2-7 and V is TRBV13; TCRdb indicates TRBD1, and absent DNA this call remains unverified. This CDR3 spans 15 amino acids. CDR1 and CDR2 (germline): PRHDT, FYEKMQ (reference sequence). The CDR3 loop reads CASSVAGGPPYEQYF.